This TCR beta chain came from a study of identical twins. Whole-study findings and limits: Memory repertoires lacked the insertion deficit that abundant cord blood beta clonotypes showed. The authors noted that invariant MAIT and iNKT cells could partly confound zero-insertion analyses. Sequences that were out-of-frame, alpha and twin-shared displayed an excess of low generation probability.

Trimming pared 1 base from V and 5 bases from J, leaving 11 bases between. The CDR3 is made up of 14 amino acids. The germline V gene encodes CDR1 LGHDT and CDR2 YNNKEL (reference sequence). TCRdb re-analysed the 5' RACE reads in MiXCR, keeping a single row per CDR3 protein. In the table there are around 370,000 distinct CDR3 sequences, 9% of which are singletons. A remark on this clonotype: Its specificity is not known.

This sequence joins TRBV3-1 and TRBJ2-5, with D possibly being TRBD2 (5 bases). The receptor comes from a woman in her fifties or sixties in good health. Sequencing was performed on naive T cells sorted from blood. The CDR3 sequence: CASSQAGGRETQYF. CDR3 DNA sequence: TGTGCCAGCAGCCAAGCAGGAGGACGCGAGACCCAGTACTTC.